This T cell receptor (beta chain) was profiled in a study of blood T cell repertoires in COVID-19. Individuals drawn from under 30 US areas were about 18 to 95 years old. Which cohort a participant joined came from the clinical history participants gave. Trimming took 1 base from V and 4 from J; bases not matched to a gene: 13. The CDR3 consists of 17 residues. Germline assignment: CDR1 SGHDT and CDR2 YYEEEE. Under the authors' procedure: Nucleated cell number was recorded as an estimate derived from reference gene primer amplification. Assay used: immunoSEQ multiplex PCR; TCRdb lists only in-frame clones, some missing. From that table come the V and J calls and clone size; the DNA was used to work out D and trimming. The table has some 250,000 clones, over 75% seen once.

The chain recombines TRBV5-6 with TRBJ2-5, with 7 nucleotides matching TRBD2. The receptor was derived from a woman aged 45-65 years who had recovered from COVID-19. The material sequenced was PBMCs or T cells enriched from blood (not recorded which). The chain's CDR3 is CASSLFWSGISGETQYF. In nucleotides, the CDR3 is TGTGCCAGCAGCTTGTTTTGGAGCGGGATTTCTGGAGAGACCCAGTACTTC.